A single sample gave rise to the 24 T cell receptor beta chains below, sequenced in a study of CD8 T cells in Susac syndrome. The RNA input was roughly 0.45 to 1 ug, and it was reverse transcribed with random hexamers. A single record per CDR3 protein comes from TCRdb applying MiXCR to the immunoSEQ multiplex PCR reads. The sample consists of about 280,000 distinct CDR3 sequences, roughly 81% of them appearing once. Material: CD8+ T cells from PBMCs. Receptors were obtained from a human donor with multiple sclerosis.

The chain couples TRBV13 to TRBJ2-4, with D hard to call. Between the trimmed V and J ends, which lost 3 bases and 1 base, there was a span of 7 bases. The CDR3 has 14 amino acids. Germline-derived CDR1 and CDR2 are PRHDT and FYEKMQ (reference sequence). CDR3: CASSFRDAKNIQYF. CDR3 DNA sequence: TGTGCCAGCAGCTTCCGAGACGCCAAAAACATTCAGTACTTC.

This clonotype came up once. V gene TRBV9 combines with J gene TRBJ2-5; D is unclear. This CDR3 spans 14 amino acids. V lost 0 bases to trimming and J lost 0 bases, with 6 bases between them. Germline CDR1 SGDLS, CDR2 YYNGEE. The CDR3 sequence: CASSVGQNQETQYF. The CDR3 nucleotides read TGTGCCAGCAGCGTAGGCCAAAACCAAGAGACCCAGTACTTC.

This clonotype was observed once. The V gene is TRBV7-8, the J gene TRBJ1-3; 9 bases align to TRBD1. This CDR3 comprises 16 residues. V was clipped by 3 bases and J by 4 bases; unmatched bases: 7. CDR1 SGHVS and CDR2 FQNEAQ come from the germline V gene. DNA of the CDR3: TGTGCCAGCAGCTTGGGGGGACAGGGCTCGGGAAACACCATATATTTT. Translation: CASSLGGQGSGNTIYF.

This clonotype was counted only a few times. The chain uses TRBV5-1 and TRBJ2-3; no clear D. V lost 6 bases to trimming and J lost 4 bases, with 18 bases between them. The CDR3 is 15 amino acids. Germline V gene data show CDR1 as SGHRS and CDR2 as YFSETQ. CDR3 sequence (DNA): TGCGCCAGCAAATTTCAGCGCGATAGGGCAGATACGCAGTATTTT. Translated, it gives CASKFQRDRADTQYF. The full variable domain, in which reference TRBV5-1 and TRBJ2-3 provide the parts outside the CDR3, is KAGVTQTPRYLIKTRGQQVTLSCSPISGHRSVSWYQQTPGQGLQFLFEYFSETQRNKGNFPGRFSGRQFSNSRSEMNVSTLELGDSALYLCASKFQRDRADTQYFGPGTRLTVL.

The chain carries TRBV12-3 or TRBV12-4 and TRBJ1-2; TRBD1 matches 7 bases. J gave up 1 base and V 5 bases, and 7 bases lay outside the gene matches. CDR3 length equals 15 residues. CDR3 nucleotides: TGTGCCAGCAGTCCGGGACAGCCCATTAACTATGGCTACACCTTC. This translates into CASSPGQPINYGYTF.

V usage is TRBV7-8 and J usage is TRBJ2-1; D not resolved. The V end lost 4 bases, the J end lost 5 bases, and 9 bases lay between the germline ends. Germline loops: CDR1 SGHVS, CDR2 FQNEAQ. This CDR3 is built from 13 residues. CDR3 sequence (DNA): TGTGCCAGCAGCTCCCGGTCAAACAATGAGCAGTTCTTC. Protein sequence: CASSSRSNNEQFF.

CDR3 sequence reads: CSARTLAGGFGAYEQYF. The CDR3 DNA sequence: TGCAGTGCTAGGACGCTAGCGGGAGGCTTTGGAGCCTACGAGCAGTACTTC. V is TRBV20-1 and J is TRBJ2-7, with TRBD2 identical over 11 bases. V was clipped by 3 bases and J by 2 bases; unmatched bases: 12. This CDR3 contains 17 residues. CDR1 is DFQATT, CDR2 SNEGSKA, per germline (reference sequence).

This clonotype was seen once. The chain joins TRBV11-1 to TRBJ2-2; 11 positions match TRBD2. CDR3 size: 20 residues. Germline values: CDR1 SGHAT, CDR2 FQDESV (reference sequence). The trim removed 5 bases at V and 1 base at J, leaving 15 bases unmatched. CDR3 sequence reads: CASSLTHLLAGAENTGELFF. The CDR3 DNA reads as TGTGCCAGCAGCCTCACACACCTACTAGCGGGAGCGGAGAACACCGGGGAGCTGTTTTTT.

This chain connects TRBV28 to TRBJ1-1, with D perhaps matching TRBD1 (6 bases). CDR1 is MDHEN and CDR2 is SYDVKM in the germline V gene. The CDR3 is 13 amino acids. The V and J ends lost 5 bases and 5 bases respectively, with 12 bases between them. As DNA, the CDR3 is TGTGCCAGCAGTCCAGGGGAAGTGACTGAAGCTTTCTTT. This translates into CASSPGEVTEAFF.

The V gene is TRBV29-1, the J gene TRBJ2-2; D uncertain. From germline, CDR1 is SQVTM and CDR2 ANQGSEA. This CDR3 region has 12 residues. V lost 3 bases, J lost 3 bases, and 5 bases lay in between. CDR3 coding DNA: TGCAGCGTTGATTTGTACACCGGGGAGCTGTTTTTT. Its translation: CSVDLYTGELFF.

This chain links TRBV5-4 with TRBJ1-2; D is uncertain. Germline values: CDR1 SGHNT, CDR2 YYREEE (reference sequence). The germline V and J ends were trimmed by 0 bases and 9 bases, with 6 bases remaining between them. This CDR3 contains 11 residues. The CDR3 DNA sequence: TGTGCCAGCAGCTTGGGCCTTAGCTACACCTTC. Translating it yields CASSLGLSYTF. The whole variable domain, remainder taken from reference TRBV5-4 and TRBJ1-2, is ETGVTQSPTHLIKTRGQQVTLRCSSQSGHNTVSWYQQALGQGPQFIFQYYREEENGRGNFPPRFSGLQFPNYSSELNVNALELDDSALYLCASSLGLSYTFGSGTRLTVV.

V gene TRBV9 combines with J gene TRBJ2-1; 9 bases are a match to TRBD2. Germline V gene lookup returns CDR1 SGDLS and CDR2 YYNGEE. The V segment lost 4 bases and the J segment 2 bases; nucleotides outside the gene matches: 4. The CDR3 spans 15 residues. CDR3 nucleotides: TGTGCCAGCAGCTTCAGGACTAGCGCCTACAATGAGCAGTTCTTC. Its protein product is CASSFRTSAYNEQFF.

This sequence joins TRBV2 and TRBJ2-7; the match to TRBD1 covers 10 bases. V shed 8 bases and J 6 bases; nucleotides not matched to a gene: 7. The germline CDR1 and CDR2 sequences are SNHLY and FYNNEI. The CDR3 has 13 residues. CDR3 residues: CASGTGVRSEQYF. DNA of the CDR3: TGTGCCAGCGGGACAGGGGTAAGGTCCGAGCAGTACTTC.

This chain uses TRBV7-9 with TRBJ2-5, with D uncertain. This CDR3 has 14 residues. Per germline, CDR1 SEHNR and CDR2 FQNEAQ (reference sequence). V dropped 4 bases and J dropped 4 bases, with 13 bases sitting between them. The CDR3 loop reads CASSSLVGRETQYF. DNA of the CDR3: TGTGCCAGCAGCTCCTTAGTGGGAAGAGAGACCCAGTACTTC.

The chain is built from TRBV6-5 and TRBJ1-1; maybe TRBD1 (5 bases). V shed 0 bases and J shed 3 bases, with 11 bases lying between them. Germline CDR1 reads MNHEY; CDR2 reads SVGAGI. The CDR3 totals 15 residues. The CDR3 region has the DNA TGTGCCAGCAGTTACTCGACAGCCTTCTACACTGAAGCTTTCTTT. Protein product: CASSYSTAFYTEAFF.

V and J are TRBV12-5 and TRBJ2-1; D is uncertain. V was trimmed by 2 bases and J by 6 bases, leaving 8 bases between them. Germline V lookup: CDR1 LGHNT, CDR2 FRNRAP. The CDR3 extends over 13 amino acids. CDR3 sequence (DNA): TGTGCTAGTGGTTTGCCCCCCCTCAATGAGCAGTTCTTC. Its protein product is CASGLPPLNEQFF.

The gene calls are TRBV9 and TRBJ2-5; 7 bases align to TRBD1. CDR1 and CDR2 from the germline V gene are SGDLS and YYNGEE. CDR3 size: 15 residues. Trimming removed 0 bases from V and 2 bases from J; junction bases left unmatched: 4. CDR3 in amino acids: CASSVEARGQETQYF. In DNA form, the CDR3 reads TGTGCCAGCAGCGTAGAGGCCAGGGGGCAAGAGACCCAGTACTTC.

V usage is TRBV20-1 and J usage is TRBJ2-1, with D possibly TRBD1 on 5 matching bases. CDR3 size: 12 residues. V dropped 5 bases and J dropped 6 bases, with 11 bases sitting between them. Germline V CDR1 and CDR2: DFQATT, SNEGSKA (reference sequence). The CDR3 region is CSAFPRVNEQFF. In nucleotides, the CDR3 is TGCAGTGCTTTCCCCAGGGTCAATGAGCAGTTCTTC.

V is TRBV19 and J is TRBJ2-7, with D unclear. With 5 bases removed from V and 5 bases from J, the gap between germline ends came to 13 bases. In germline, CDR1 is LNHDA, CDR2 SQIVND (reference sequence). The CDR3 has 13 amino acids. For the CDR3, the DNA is TGTGCCAGTAGTCAAAATCCCACAGACGAGCAGTACTTC. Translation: CASSQNPTDEQYF.

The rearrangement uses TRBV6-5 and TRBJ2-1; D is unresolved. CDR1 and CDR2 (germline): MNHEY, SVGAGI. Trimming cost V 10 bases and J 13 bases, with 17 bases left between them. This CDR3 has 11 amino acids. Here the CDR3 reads CANPHTHCQFF. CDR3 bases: TGTGCCAATCCACACACCCACTGTCAGTTCTTC.

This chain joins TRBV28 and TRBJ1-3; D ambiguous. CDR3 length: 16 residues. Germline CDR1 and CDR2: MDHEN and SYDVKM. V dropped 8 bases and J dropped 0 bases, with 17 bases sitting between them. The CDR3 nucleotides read TGTGCCAGCCTCAATAAGGGCGTCAGCTCTGGAAACACCATATATTTT. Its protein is CASLNKGVSSGNTIYF.

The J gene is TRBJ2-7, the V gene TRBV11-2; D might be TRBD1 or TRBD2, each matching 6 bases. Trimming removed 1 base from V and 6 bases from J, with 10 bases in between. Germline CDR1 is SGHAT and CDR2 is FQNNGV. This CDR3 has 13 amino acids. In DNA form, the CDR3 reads TGTGCCAGCAGCTTAGGGGGGGCAGGCGAGCAGTACTTC. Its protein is CASSLGGAGEQYF.

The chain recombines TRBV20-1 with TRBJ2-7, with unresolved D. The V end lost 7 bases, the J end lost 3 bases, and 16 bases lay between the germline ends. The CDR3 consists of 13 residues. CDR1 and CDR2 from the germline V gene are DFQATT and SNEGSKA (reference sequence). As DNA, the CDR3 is TGCAGTGTAAGAGGACGTAGGGACTACGAGCAGTACTTC. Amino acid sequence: CSVRGRRDYEQYF.

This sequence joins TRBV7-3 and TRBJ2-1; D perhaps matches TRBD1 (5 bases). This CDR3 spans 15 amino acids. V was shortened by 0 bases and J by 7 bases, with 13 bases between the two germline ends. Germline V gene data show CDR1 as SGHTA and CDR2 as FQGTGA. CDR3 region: CASSLTRQGRNEQFF. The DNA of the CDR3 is TGTGCCAGCAGCTTAACTCGGCAGGGAAGGAATGAGCAGTTCTTC. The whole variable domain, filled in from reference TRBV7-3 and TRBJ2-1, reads GAGVSQTPSNKVTEKGKYVELRCDPISGHTALYWYRQSLGQGPEFLIYFQGTGAADDSGLPNDRFFAVRPEGSVSTLKIQRTERGDSAVYLCASSLTRQGRNEQFFGPGTRLTVL.